This is a list of T cell receptor beta chains from one sample in a study of shared clonotypes between healthy human individuals. The protocol was immunoSEQ multiplex PCR, while the TCRdb copy is restricted to in-frame clones and leaves out a portion. The profile shows some 1,600,000 clones, 98% of them singletons. Sequencing was done on a sample of naive CD4+ T cells sorted from blood. The source of these receptors is a man aged 25-45 years in good health. CDR3s include the opening cysteine and the closing phenylalanine or tryptophan. A D gene is named only where the DNA matches it firmly. Where a row states a size, it is once, few, many or the class of an expanded clone; other rows omit it.

cdr3_aa,cdr3_nt,clone_size,j_call,d_call,v_call
CASSSPGRGTSRSYNEQFF,TGCGCCAGCAGCTCACCGGGACGGGGGACTAGTCGGTCCTACAATGAGCAGTTCTTC,.,TRBJ2-1,TRBD2,TRBV4-1
CASTILPYEQYF,TGTGCCAGCACTATACTCCCGTACGAGCAGTACTTC,.,TRBJ2-7,.,TRBV7-9
CASSRFTGGTYEQYF,TGTGCCAGCAGTAGATTTACCGGAGGTACCTACGAGCAGTACTTC,.,TRBJ2-7,.,TRBV28
CASRGAGASYNEQFF,TGTGCCAGTAGAGGGGCAGGGGCCTCCTACAATGAGCAGTTCTTC,once,TRBJ2-1,.,TRBV19
CASSLPATGELFF,TGCGCCAGCAGCCTACCAGCAACCGGGGAGCTGTTTTTT,.,TRBJ2-2,.,TRBV5-1
CASSGWAEDTQYF,TGTGCCAGCAGCGGGTGGGCCGAAGATACGCAGTATTTT,.,TRBJ2-3,.,TRBV5-5
CASRDPAQETQYF,TGCGCCAGCAGGGATCCCGCTCAAGAGACCCAGTACTTC,.,TRBJ2-5,.,TRBV5-1
CASSSRASGITDTQYF,TGCGCCAGCAGCTCCCGAGCTAGCGGGATAACAGATACGCAGTATTTT,.,TRBJ2-3,TRBD2,TRBV5-1
CSVEDLRGGYGYTF,TGCAGCGTTGAAGATCTCAGGGGGGGCTATGGCTACACCTTC,.,TRBJ1-2,TRBD1,TRBV29-1
CASSTDRGNQPQHF,TGTGCCAGCAGTACGGACAGGGGCAATCAGCCCCAGCATTTT,.,TRBJ1-5,TRBD1,TRBV2
CASSVGGISYNEQFF,TGTGCCAGCAGCGTAGGGGGAATCTCCTACAATGAGCAGTTCTTC,.,TRBJ2-1,.,TRBV9
CAWSVLEGSPLGANVLTF,TGTGCCTGGAGTGTACTGGAGGGGTCCCCCTTGGGGGCCAACGTCCTGACTTTC,.,TRBJ2-6,.,TRBV30
CASSPRGTSGYEQYF,TGTGCCAGCAGTCCGAGAGGGACTAGCGGCTACGAGCAGTACTTC,.,TRBJ2-7,TRBD2,TRBV6-1
CASTRTGFGNQPQHF,TGTGCCAGCACCCGGACAGGGTTTGGCAATCAGCCCCAGCATTTT,.,TRBJ1-5,TRBD1,TRBV6-1
CASSEARGRRGDEQYF,TGTGCCAGCAGTGAAGCGAGAGGACGGAGGGGGGACGAGCAGTACTTC,once,TRBJ2-7,.,TRBV2
CASATLISNQPQHF,TGTGCCAGCGCGACACTTATTAGCAATCAGCCCCAGCATTTT,.,TRBJ1-5,.,TRBV25-1
CASWTGRGSTSGRNEQFF,TGTGCCAGTTGGACAGGCAGGGGGTCAACTAGCGGGAGGAATGAGCAGTTCTTC,.,TRBJ2-1,TRBD2,TRBV19
CASSLGGLQGTDTQYF,TGTGCCAGCAGCTTGGGAGGCTTACAGGGCACAGATACGCAGTATTTT,.,TRBJ2-3,.,TRBV5-6
CASSLAGNMNTGELFF,TGTGCCAGCAGTCTTGCAGGGAATATGAACACCGGGGAGCTGTTTTTT,.,TRBJ2-2,.,TRBV27
CASSLRDSNQPQHF,TGTGCCAGCAGTTTAAGGGATAGCAATCAGCCCCAGCATTTT,.,TRBJ1-5,.,TRBV27
CASSPTRTGDNEQFF,TGTGCCAGCTCACCGACTAGGACAGGGGACAATGAGCAGTTCTTC,.,TRBJ2-1,TRBD1,TRBV18
CASSLPRQGKGFSEKLFF,TGTGCCAGCAGCTTACCCAGACAGGGAAAAGGGTTTAGTGAAAAACTGTTTTTT,once,TRBJ1-4,TRBD1,TRBV7-9
CASSLAGPGQLIQYF,TGTGCCAGCAGCTTGGCTGGTCCGGGACAACTCATTCAGTACTTC,.,TRBJ2-4,.,TRBV5-8
CASSLDGGYNQPQHF,TGTGCCAGCAGCTTGGATGGTGGATACAATCAGCCCCAGCATTTT,.,TRBJ1-5,.,TRBV5-5
CSVNLAWRDYEQYF,TGCAGCGTTAACCTAGCGTGGAGGGACTACGAGCAGTACTTC,.,TRBJ2-7,.,TRBV29-1
CASKGQLGTETQYF,TGCGCCAGCAAGGGGCAACTAGGAACCGAGACCCAGTACTTC,.,TRBJ2-5,.,TRBV5-1
CASSYSYNEQFF,TGTGCCAGCAGCTACTCCTACAATGAGCAGTTCTTC,.,TRBJ2-1,.,TRBV5-4
CASSSQVDTEAFF,TGTGCCAGCTCATCCCAGGTGGACACTGAAGCTTTCTTT,.,TRBJ1-1,.,TRBV18
CASSPRQTKETQYF,TGTGCCAGCTCACCCAGACAGACAAAAGAGACCCAGTACTTC,.,TRBJ2-5,.,TRBV18
CASTRPLVGGEKLFF,TGTGCCAGCACTCGCCCCCTTGTGGGTGGCGAAAAACTGTTTTTT,.,TRBJ1-4,.,TRBV28
CAISTGTGDTGELFF,TGTGCCATCAGTACCGGGACAGGGGATACCGGGGAGCTGTTTTTT,.,TRBJ2-2,TRBD1,TRBV10-3
CASSLGASGYQETQYF,TGTGCCAGCAGCTTAGGGGCTAGCGGATACCAAGAGACCCAGTACTTC,.,TRBJ2-5,TRBD2,TRBV7-6
CASRGTSGRMVGF,TGTGCCAGCAGGGGGACTAGCGGGAGAATGGTGGGTTTT,.,TRBJ2-3,TRBD2,TRBV6-5
CASSLGSHVVPTRNTQYF,TGTGCCAGCAGCCTTGGAAGCCACGTAGTGCCGACTCGGAATACGCAGTATTTT,.,TRBJ2-3,.,TRBV9